This T cell receptor (beta chain) was recorded in a study of cytomegalovirus exposure and HLA in healthy donors. Whole-study findings and limits: One variant, a missense change in DCLRE1C, was linked in a later analysis to TCR beta V- and J-gene trimming. Sequencing artifact likely explains a cluster of highly shared sequence variants.

The study ran its PCR with 60 Vbeta and 13 Jbeta primers. The protocol was immunoSEQ multiplex PCR, while the TCRdb copy is restricted to in-frame clones and leaves out a portion. Of about 160,000 clones in the sample, 79% were seen once. Concerning this clone: Its matching antigen is unknown.

Sequencing input: PBMCs. This receptor was taken from a man aged 40-49 years in good health and CMV-seronegative.

CDR3 nucleotides: TGTGCCAGCAGCCAAGTTATAGAGTTCTCTGGAAACACCATATATTTT. This encodes CASSQVIEFSGNTIYF. The chain recombines TRBV4-2 with TRBJ1-3; D is uncertain. The ends were cut back, 1 base at V and 0 bases at J, with 10 bases in the middle. This CDR3 region has 16 residues. Per the germline V gene, CDR1 is LGHNA and CDR2 is YNFKEQ.